These 13 T cell receptor beta chains were sequenced from one sample in a study of vaccination effects on CD4 cells after COVID-19. Some clones are missing from TCRdb's copy, which holds only in-frame ones; the method was immunoSEQ multiplex PCR. Altogether about 22,000 clones are present, roughly 80% being singletons, with the ten largest covering 15% to 20%. Prior to sequencing, the ViraFEST assay stimulated PBMC with viral peptide pools, which expanded the antigen-specific CD4+ T cells. At the end of over 8 days of culture, CD4+ T cells were isolated. The study found no prior SARS-CoV-2 infection in the vaccine recipients, who tested negative for nucleocapsid antibodies. Their recognized antigens are unknown. The material sequenced was CD4+ T cells from PBMCs cultured with HCoV-NL63 spike peptides, taken before COVID-19 vaccination. These receptor sequences come from a human donor who received a COVID-19 vaccine.

V is TRBV6-5 and J is TRBJ2-3; the D is unclear. Between the trimmed V and J ends, which lost 1 base and 5 bases, there was a span of 10 bases. In germline, CDR1 is MNHEY, CDR2 SVGAGI. The CDR3 is 14 residues long. CDR3 amino acids: CASSYFPQGDTQYF. CDR3 in DNA: TGTGCCAGCAGTTACTTCCCGCAAGGAGATACGCAGTATTTT.

The chain employs TRBV5-6 and TRBJ1-5, with TRBD1 matching 7 bases. Germline CDR1 reads SGHDT; CDR2 reads YYEEEE. V lost 3 bases to trimming and J lost 5 bases; unmatched junction nucleotides: 8. This CDR3 comprises 15 residues. The CDR3 bases are TGTGCCAGCAGCTCGGACAGGCGTCCTTATCAGCCCCAGCATTTT. As protein: CASSSDRRPYQPQHF.

A few counts support this clone. The rearrangement links TRBV5-5 to TRBJ1-3; 9 nucleotides line up with TRBD1. There are 14 residues in the CDR3. Looked up from germline, CDR1 is SGHKS and CDR2 is YYEKEE (reference sequence). With 2 bases clipped from V and 7 bases from J, the junction kept 4 bases outside the gene matches. CDR3 loop: CASSFLDRGNTIYF. The CDR3 region has the DNA TGTGCCAGCAGCTTTTTAGACAGGGGGAACACCATATATTTT.

J is TRBJ1-2 and V is TRBV4-2; D perhaps matches TRBD1 (6 bases). This CDR3 contains 16 residues. V gave up 0 bases and J gave up 2 bases, with 13 bases separating them. CDR1 and CDR2 from the germline V gene are LGHNA and YNFKEQ. The CDR3 DNA follows: TGTGCCAGCAGCCAAGAGGCGTCAGGGGCGAACTATGGCTACACCTTC. This encodes CASSQEASGANYGYTF.

This clone appeared a single time. This chain links TRBV19 with TRBJ2-7; 7 positions agree with TRBD1. The CDR3 extends over 13 amino acids. V lost 4 bases, J lost 5 bases, and 5 bases stayed unmatched. CDR1 and CDR2 (germline): LNHDA, SQIVND (reference sequence). CDR3 region: CASSTTGSNEQYF. CDR3 in DNA: TGTGCCAGTAGTACGACAGGGTCAAACGAGCAGTACTTC. Full variable domain (outside the CDR3, taken from reference TRBV19 and TRBJ2-7): DGGITQSPKYLFRKEGQNVTLSCEQNLNHDAMYWYRQDPGQGLRLIYYSQIVNDFQKGDIAEGYSVSREKKESFPLTVTSAQKNPTAFYLCASSTTGSNEQYFGPGTRLTVT.

The CDR3 DNA reads TGTGCCAGCAGTTTATCGATACGTCGGGGCTATAATTCACCCCTCCACTTT. Residues: CASSLSIRRGYNSPLHF. V and J are TRBV27 and TRBJ1-6; no reliable D call. Per the germline V gene, CDR1 is MNHEY and CDR2 is SMNVEV (reference sequence). Trimming removed 0 bases at V and 3 bases at J, with 12 bases between. There are 17 residues in the CDR3.

The chain is built from TRBV4-2 and TRBJ1-2; unclear D gene. The CDR3 length is 16 residues. V dropped 0 bases and J dropped 3 bases, with 14 bases sitting between them. Germline V gene sequence: CDR1 LGHNA, CDR2 YNFKEQ. In DNA, the CDR3 is TGTGCCAGCAGCCAAGAGGGCCGCCTTCCGGACTATGGCTACACCTTC. It is translated as CASSQEGRLPDYGYTF.

This clone has a handful of counts. The rearrangement uses TRBV6-5 and TRBJ1-2; 9 bases align to TRBD1. The CDR3 contains 15 residues. The V gene end was trimmed by 11 bases and the J gene end by 8 bases; junction bases not matched to a gene: 18. CDR1 and CDR2 (germline): MNHEY, SVGAGI. CDR3 residues: CAATPQQGASWGYTF. The CDR3 DNA reads as TGTGCCGCAACCCCTCAACAGGGGGCTTCGTGGGGCTACACCTTC.

The chain joins TRBV5-6 to TRBJ1-2; TRBD1 aligns across 9 bases. V shed 4 bases, J shed 7 bases, and the junction held 14 bases outside the gene matches. Germline lookup yields CDR1 SGHDT and CDR2 YYEEEE. The CDR3 is 16 residues long. In DNA, the CDR3 is TGTGCCAGCAGCCTCCTATGGACACAGGGGGCTACTGGCTACACCTTC. This translates into CASSLLWTQGATGYTF. The complete variable domain, with remaining parts taken from reference TRBV5-6 and TRBJ1-2, reads DAGVTQSPTHLIKTRGQQVTLRCSPKSGHDTVSWYQQALGQGPQFIFQYYEEEERQRGNFPDRFSGHQFPNYSSELNVNALLLGDSALYLCASSLLWTQGATGYTFGSGTRLTVV.

The J gene is TRBJ2-7, the V gene TRBV12-3 or TRBV12-4; the match to TRBD1 covers 7 bases. This CDR3 region has 13 residues. V lost 6 bases to trimming and J lost 10 bases; unmatched junction nucleotides: 12. For the CDR3, the DNA is TGTGCCAGCAGAACAACCGGGACAGCCAAACAGTACTTC. The encoded protein is CASRTTGTAKQYF.

The V gene is TRBV28, the J gene TRBJ1-2; D not certain. Germline-derived CDR1 and CDR2 are MDHEN and SYDVKM. The length of the CDR3 is 14 residues. Trimming cost V 6 bases and J 4 bases, with 15 bases left between them. The CDR3 bases are TGTGCCAGCAGCCGGTCGTGGGGAGCCTATGGCTACACCTTC. Its translation: CASSRSWGAYGYTF.

This chain links TRBV7-9 with TRBJ1-2, with TRBD1 matching over 7 bases. Looked up from germline, CDR1 is SEHNR and CDR2 is FQNEAQ (reference sequence). Trimming cost V 5 bases and J 5 bases; bases outside gene matches: 8. There are 14 residues in the CDR3. The CDR3 DNA is TGTGCCAGCAGCCCCGGGGACAGTCTGTATGGCTACACCTTC. This codes for CASSPGDSLYGYTF.

The V and J genes are TRBV28 and TRBJ1-3; no clear D gene. The V end lost 2 bases, the J end lost 2 bases, and 7 bases lay between the germline ends. This CDR3 has 14 residues. CDR1 and CDR2 (germline): MDHEN, SYDVKM. DNA for the CDR3: TGTGCCAGCAGTTTAGTCGGACCTGGAAACACCATATATTTT. Translation gives CASSLVGPGNTIYF.